A selection of T cell receptor beta chains follows, all from one sample in a study of blood T cell repertoires in COVID-19. TCRdb's table, derived via immunoSEQ multiplex PCR, lists solely in-frame clones and lacks some. This sample has fewer than 300,000 clones, with approximately 90% found just once. Material for sequencing was PBMCs or T cells enriched from blood (not recorded which). The receptor source for this set is a young woman who had recovered from COVID-19. The CDR3 runs from the conserved cysteine through the conserved F or W. Only part of the rows carry a size: once, few, many, or a class if the clone is expanded.

v_call	j_call	clone_size	cdr3_aa
TRBV9	TRBJ1-4	once	CASSSSGQGHEKLFF
TRBV28	TRBJ1-1	.	CASSTFVGRNTEAFF
TRBV27	TRBJ2-7	.	CASSPHSPGQGSSSYEQYF
TRBV9	TRBJ1-4	.	CASSPGTGEEKLFF
TRBV27	TRBJ2-2	many	CASSLSGTGELFF
TRBV19	TRBJ2-1	.	CASSITPPSGSKDEQFF
TRBV2	TRBJ2-1	.	CASRRNEQFF
TRBV10-3	TRBJ2-1	.	CAISGGRRDLSYNEQFF
TRBV5-8	TRBJ2-6	.	CASSLTGTGNVLTF
TRBV19	TRBJ2-1	.	CASSSGTGLLDEQFF
TRBV10-2	TRBJ1-4	.	CASSERGQSKSEKLFF
TRBV19	TRBJ2-7	.	CASGQGSYEQYF
TRBV7-9	TRBJ2-1	.	CASSLELGDSSYNEQFF
TRBV9	TRBJ1-3	.	CASSPRWSSGNTIYF
TRBV2	TRBJ1-1	.	CASRGVNTEAFF
TRBV6-5	TRBJ1-5	.	CASSYSRSNQPQHF
TRBV20-1	TRBJ2-7	.	CSARRDLMGYF
TRBV18	TRBJ2-2	few	CASSPLRAANTGELFF
TRBV6-5	TRBJ1-1	.	CASSSVNTEAFF
TRBV6-2/TRBV6-3	TRBJ2-1	.	CASSVGQSYNEQFF
TRBV7-3	TRBJ2-1	.	CASSSGGSVYNEQFF
TRBV7-2	TRBJ2-7	.	CASSLRLAGYEQYF
TRBV4-2	TRBJ2-5	few	CASSQAGQKETQYF
TRBV18	TRBJ2-3	.	CASSPRREGPSTDTQYF
TRBV30	TRBJ2-5	.	CAWSRDRGPGETQYF
TRBV9	TRBJ1-2	.	CASSVSDRGTYGYTF
TRBV28	TRBJ1-2	.	CASNTPGTGFGGYTF
TRBV7-8	TRBJ2-4	.	CASSSTSGSAKNIQYF
TRBV19	TRBJ1-5	.	CASSTDSYNQPQHF
TRBV7-8	TRBJ2-1	.	CASSMVGGPKNEQFF
TRBV5-4	TRBJ2-5	.	CASSLEGQGRETQYF
TRBV9	TRBJ2-1	.	CASSVAPGGGHNEQFF
TRBV15	TRBJ2-7	.	CATSRGTSGRGLYEQYF
TRBV4-1	TRBJ1-4	few	CASSQEQYNEKLFF
TRBV6-5	TRBJ2-7	.	CASTPGGSSYEQYF
TRBV2	TRBJ2-5	few	CASTPQETQYF
TRBV15	TRBJ2-1	.	CATSRELAEQFF
TRBV7-3	TRBJ1-1	once	CASSLWGPDTEAFF
TRBV7-3	TRBJ2-1	.	CASSSGTGSYNEQFF
TRBV30	TRBJ1-4	.	CAGGGEEKLFF
TRBV6-2/TRBV6-3	TRBJ2-1	once	CASSYEREFDEQFF
TRBV9	TRBJ2-5	.	CASSAGNGETQYF
TRBV7-3	TRBJ2-1	.	CASSSGRVSYNEQFF
TRBV7-9	TRBJ2-7	.	CASSLSLGTGPLEQYF
TRBV9	TRBJ2-7	.	CASSVGGTTSYEQYF
TRBV19	TRBJ1-2	.	CARHGQANYGYTF
TRBV19	TRBJ1-3	.	CASTRAGSSGNTIYF
TRBV7-6	TRBJ2-1	.	CASSLALRGGGRAYNEQFF
TRBV11-2	TRBJ1-1	.	CASSPRRDRVNTEAFF
TRBV5-8	TRBJ2-5	.	CASSLKTSGYNEGTQYF
TRBV7-2	TRBJ2-1	.	CASSLRQVYNEQFF
TRBV19	TRBJ2-2	.	CASRGAGGTGELFF
TRBV12-3/TRBV12-4	TRBJ2-2	.	CASNYGLTGELFF
TRBV19	TRBJ1-4	.	CASTPSGATNEKLFF
TRBV29-1	TRBJ2-1	once	CSVRGGGKRPYNEQFF
TRBV5-8	TRBJ2-1	.	CASSPGTSYNEQFF
TRBV5-5	TRBJ1-2	.	CASSWETGLYGYTF
TRBV3-1/TRBV3-2	TRBJ1-5	.	CASSHGTGGDQPQHF
TRBV5-5	TRBJ2-1	.	CASSSGQGARNEQFF